Listed here are 26 T cell receptor beta chains from one sample, sequenced in a study of shared clonotypes between healthy human individuals. This table comes from immunoSEQ multiplex PCR, and its TCRdb copy is limited to in-frame clones, with some not included. The sample carries roughly 2,300,000 clones, around 92% recorded once. The sample consisted of naive CD4+ T cells from PBMCs. Subset: CD45RA+ positively selected. The receptors were gathered from a young man in good health. Some clones in this sample may be carry-over from other donors' samples.

The chain carries TRBV11-1 and TRBJ2-7, with D perhaps assigned TRBD1 or TRBD2 (5 bases each). This CDR3 has 16 residues. V lost 5 bases and J 0 bases, leaving 17 bases between the germline ends. The germline V gene has CDR1 SGHAT and CDR2 FQDESV (reference sequence). The DNA of the CDR3 is TGTGCCAGCAGCCCTAGAGGGACGTCAAGCTCCTACGAGCAGTACTTC. Protein product: CASSPRGTSSSYEQYF.

The V call is TRBV28, the J call TRBJ2-5, with 11 bases matching TRBD2. There are 15 residues in the CDR3. The germline V gene has CDR1 MDHEN and CDR2 SYDVKM. Trimming removed 6 bases from V and 3 bases from J; junction bases left unmatched: 6. The CDR3 DNA sequence: TGTGCCAGCAGCCCCGGGACTAGCGGTAAAGAGACCCAGTACTTC. Amino acids: CASSPGTSGKETQYF.

This rearrangement joins TRBV19 to TRBJ2-2, with a tentative D call TRBD2 (6 bases). The germline V and J ends were trimmed by 9 bases and 3 bases, with 20 bases remaining between them. In germline, CDR1 is LNHDA, CDR2 SQIVND (reference sequence). The CDR3 has 16 amino acids. CDR3 in DNA: TGTGCCAGCAGCCCCTCCGGGGGAACATACACCGGGGAGCTGTTTTTT. This codes for CASSPSGGTYTGELFF.

The chain links TRBV27 to TRBJ2-7, with D possibly being TRBD1 (6 bases). The CDR3 runs 14 residues. V shed 3 bases and J shed 4 bases, with 13 bases lying between them. In germline, CDR1 is MNHEY, CDR2 SMNVEV (reference sequence). For the CDR3, the DNA is TGTGCCAGCAGTTTTTCTGGACAGCCGTACGAGCAGTACTTC. Translating gives CASSFSGQPYEQYF.

The rearrangement links TRBV4-1 to TRBJ2-5; possibly TRBD1 for D (5 bases). This CDR3 has 13 amino acids. Germline V gives CDR1 MGHRA, CDR2 YSYEKL. Trimming took off 1 base at V and 4 bases at J, with 7 bases between the two ends. The DNA of the CDR3 is TGCGCCAGCAGCCAAGTAGGGGCAGAGACCCAGTACTTC. This translates into CASSQVGAETQYF.

For this clone: This sample includes further DNA sequences coding for the same CDR3. The rearrangement links TRBV7-3 to TRBJ2-1; TRBD2 is a possible D gene (7 bases). CDR1 is SGHTA, CDR2 FQGTGA, per germline. CDR3 size: 15 residues. Deletions cut 5 bases from V and 3 bases from J, with 14 bases between. The CDR3 protein is CASSPGGGSYNEQFF. In nucleotides, the CDR3 is TGTGCCAGCAGCCCTGGGGGCGGGAGCTACAATGAGCAGTTCTTC.

The CDR3 here is CASSSQGAEGYNEQFF. The CDR3 DNA reads as TGCGCCAGCAGCTCCCAGGGGGCAGAGGGGTACAATGAGCAGTTCTTC. The chain recombines TRBV5-1 with TRBJ2-1; 8 positions match TRBD1. The germline V gene has CDR1 SGHRS and CDR2 YFSETQ. The CDR3 spans 16 residues. Unmatched junction bases numbered 9, after V lost 3 bases and J lost 4 bases.

The V gene is TRBV27, the J gene TRBJ2-2; unclear D gene. This CDR3 contains 11 residues. Germline values: CDR1 MNHEY, CDR2 SMNVEV (reference sequence). The V and J ends lost 5 bases and 8 bases respectively, with 6 bases between them. The CDR3 spells CASSTEGELFF. As DNA, the CDR3 is TGTGCCAGCAGTACCGAGGGGGAGCTGTTTTTT.

The chain joins TRBV5-6 to TRBJ2-5, with D perhaps assigned TRBD1 or TRBD2 (5 bases each). The CDR3 sequence is 15 residues long. Germline V gives CDR1 SGHDT, CDR2 YYEEEE. Trimming stripped 3 bases from V and 0 bases from J, with 12 bases between. The CDR3 sequence: CASSSLGRNQETQYF. The DNA of the CDR3 is TGTGCCAGCAGCTCCCTGGGACGGAACCAAGAGACCCAGTACTTC.

V usage is TRBV18 and J usage is TRBJ1-2; 7 bases fit TRBD1. After removal of 4 bases from V and 3 bases from J, the junction contained 8 bases not matched to a gene. The CDR3 has 15 residues. Per germline, CDR1 KGHSH and CDR2 LQKENI. The CDR3 sequence is CASSLRTGDDYGYTF. The CDR3 DNA is TGTGCCAGCTCACTCCGTACAGGGGACGACTATGGCTACACCTTC.

For this clone: Other DNA variants within this sample encode the same CDR3. V usage is TRBV5-1 and J usage is TRBJ2-5; TRBD2 aligns across 7 bases. The germline CDR1 and CDR2 sequences are SGHRS and YFSETQ. The junction had 3 bases not matched to a gene; V was cut back by 0 bases and J by 4 bases. This CDR3 contains 14 residues. The DNA for the CDR3 is TGCGCCAGCAGCTTGGAGCGGGGTAGAGAGACCCAGTACTTC. This gives the protein CASSLERGRETQYF.

The CDR3 coding sequence is TGCAGCGTTGCGGCAGCGGGAGGGAATGAGCAGTTCTTC. It specifies CSVAAAGGNEQFF. The chain joins TRBV29-1 to TRBJ2-1; 10 nucleotides agree with TRBD2. The CDR3 loop spans 13 amino acids. Looked up from germline, CDR1 is SQVTM and CDR2 is ANQGSEA. V lost 4 bases to trimming and J lost 7 bases; unmatched junction nucleotides: 4.

This chain connects TRBV28 to TRBJ1-4; perhaps TRBD1 as D (6 bases). The CDR3 is made up of 15 amino acids. Germline V gene sequence: CDR1 MDHEN, CDR2 SYDVKM. Trimming took 5 bases from V and 4 from J, leaving 14 bases between them. DNA for the CDR3: TGTGCCAGCAGTACCCGGACAGCCTTTAATGAAAAACTGTTTTTT. As protein: CASSTRTAFNEKLFF.

CDR3 loop: CASSYREGGYNEQFF. The CDR3 coding sequence is TGTGCCAGCAGCTATCGGGAGGGTGGCTACAATGAGCAGTTCTTC. The rearrangement links TRBV7-6 to TRBJ2-1, with 8 bases fitting TRBD2. The CDR3 extends over 15 amino acids. V lost 4 bases, J lost 3 bases, and 5 bases stayed unmatched. Germline-derived CDR1 and CDR2 are SGHVS and FNYEAQ.

The chain carries TRBV5-1 and TRBJ1-4, with a tentative D call TRBD1 (5 bases). This CDR3 has 15 residues. V lost 4 bases and J 5 bases, leaving 15 bases between the germline ends. The germline gives CDR1 SGHRS, CDR2 YFSETQ. Here the CDR3 DNA reads TGCGCCAGCAGCCCCGAGGACACAGTAAATGAAAAACTGTTTTTT. This encodes CASSPEDTVNEKLFF.

V usage is TRBV28 and J usage is TRBJ1-1; possible D gene TRBD1, 5 bases. Germline V lookup: CDR1 MDHEN, CDR2 SYDVKM. This CDR3 spans 14 amino acids. The ends were cut back, 4 bases at V and 6 bases at J, with 15 bases in the middle. The CDR3 nucleotides are TGTGCCAGCAGTTACCCAACAGGACCTTCTGAAGCTTTCTTT. Translating it yields CASSYPTGPSEAFF.

The chain recombines TRBV7-8 with TRBJ2-1; D perhaps matches TRBD2 (6 bases). V lost 4 bases, J lost 7 bases, and 14 bases lay in between. Per germline, CDR1 SGHVS and CDR2 FQNEAQ. This CDR3 comprises 14 residues. CDR3 nucleotides: TGTGCCAGCAGCTCTGCGGGTGGGGGGAATGAGCAGTTCTTC. This sequence encodes CASSSAGGGNEQFF.

Details on this clone: At the DNA level, this CDR3 is encoded by other sequences in the same sample as well. The V call is TRBV7-2, the J call TRBJ2-2, with D uncertain. Germline CDR1 reads SGHTA; CDR2 reads FQGNSA. This CDR3 comprises 14 residues. V gave up 2 bases and J gave up 0 bases, with 4 bases separating them. The CDR3 sequence: CASSLPSNTGELFF. CDR3 sequence (DNA): TGTGCCAGCAGCTTACCCTCGAACACCGGGGAGCTGTTTTTT.

This clone came up once. V is TRBV28 and J is TRBJ1-2; 7 bases fit TRBD1. CDR1 is MDHEN, CDR2 SYDVKM, per germline. With V trimmed by 3 bases and J by 8 bases, 6 bases remained unmatched. This CDR3 spans 13 amino acids. Here the CDR3 reads CASSFKGAGGYTF. As DNA, the CDR3 is TGTGCCAGCAGTTTTAAGGGGGCAGGCGGCTACACCTTC.

V usage is TRBV5-8 and J usage is TRBJ2-1, with TRBD2 matching over 13 bases. V lost 4 bases to trimming and J lost 5 bases; unmatched junction nucleotides: 12. The CDR3 runs to 18 residues. Germline CDR1 is SGHTS and CDR2 is YDEGEE. In nucleotides, the CDR3 is TGTGCCAGCAGCCCCCGATGGTGGACTAGCGGGGGAGACAATGAGCAGTTCTTC. Translating it yields CASSPRWWTSGGDNEQFF.

This chain joins TRBV19 and TRBJ2-2; D gene ambiguous. The CDR3 covers 15 residues. The ends were cut back, 1 base at V and 2 bases at J, with 8 bases in the middle. Germline CDR1 and CDR2: LNHDA and SQIVND (reference sequence). The CDR3 sequence: CASSIGWQNTGELFF. The CDR3 nucleotides are TGTGCCAGTAGTATAGGGTGGCAAAACACCGGGGAGCTGTTTTTT. The variable domain in full, with the rest retrieved from reference TRBV19 and TRBJ2-2, is DGGITQSPKYLFRKEGQNVTLSCEQNLNHDAMYWYRQDPGQGLRLIYYSQIVNDFQKGDIAEGYSVSREKKESFPLTVTSAQKNPTAFYLCASSIGWQNTGELFFGEGSRLTVL.

The chain is built from TRBV19 and TRBJ2-3, with TRBD2 matching over 10 bases. This CDR3 region has 15 residues. Germline V gene sequence: CDR1 LNHDA, CDR2 SQIVND (reference sequence). The V and J ends lost 10 bases and 2 bases, in that order; junction bases with no gene match: 9. The chain's CDR3 is CATKTSGRATDTQYF. Written as DNA, the CDR3 is TGTGCCACAAAAACGAGCGGGAGGGCCACAGATACGCAGTATTTT.

The rearrangement links TRBV11-2 to TRBJ1-1; no definite D call. The germline V gene has CDR1 SGHAT and CDR2 FQNNGV. The V gene lost 3 bases and the J gene lost 3 bases, with 5 bases spanning the gap. This CDR3 contains 12 residues. CDR3 loop: CASSLAYTEAFF. The CDR3 DNA sequence: TGTGCCAGCAGCTTGGCCTACACTGAAGCTTTCTTT. The full variable domain, completed using reference TRBV11-2 and TRBJ1-1, is EAGVAQSPRYKIIEKRQSVAFWCNPISGHATLYWYQQILGQGPKLLIQFQNNGVVDDSQLPKDRFSAERLKGVDSTLKIQPAKLEDSAVYLCASSLAYTEAFFGQGTRLTVV.

The genes are TRBV28 and TRBJ2-3; tentatively, D is TRBD1 (6 bases). There are 15 residues in the CDR3. From germline, CDR1 is MDHEN and CDR2 SYDVKM. V lost 3 bases and J 1 base, leaving 11 bases between the germline ends. The CDR3 spells CASSFVRGRTDTQYF. Written as DNA, the CDR3 is TGTGCCAGCAGTTTTGTCAGGGGCCGCACAGATACGCAGTATTTT.

This chain links TRBV7-6 with TRBJ2-5; D may be TRBD2 (5 bases). Trimming took off 6 bases at V and 2 bases at J, with 16 bases between the two ends. Germline V gives CDR1 SGHVS, CDR2 FNYEAQ. The CDR3 is 15 amino acids. This CDR3 reads CASSPGMRRQETQYF. The CDR3 DNA sequence: TGTGCCAGCAGTCCGGGAATGAGAAGACAAGAGACCCAGTACTTC.

V gene TRBV10-2 combines with J gene TRBJ2-1; 11 nucleotides align to TRBD1. The CDR3 contains 20 residues. V shed 0 bases and J 5 bases; nucleotides not matched to a gene: 15. From germline, CDR1 is WSHSY and CDR2 SAAADI. The CDR3 coding sequence is TGCGCCAGCAGTGAGTCCGGGACAGGGGGACCTTTAGGACTACACAATGAGCAGTTCTTC. Translation gives CASSESGTGGPLGLHNEQFF.